This paragraph reports one T cell receptor (beta chain). These data are taken from a study of OX40 agonist ivuxolimab in advanced cancers. Study-wide context: Patients were treated with intravenous ivuxolimab, dosed at 0.01 to 10 mg/kg and infused every 2 weeks.

This CDR3 contains 16 residues. Per germline, CDR1 MGHRA and CDR2 YSYEKL. V gave up 3 bases and J gave up 0 bases, with 12 bases separating them. Sequencing used immunoSEQ multiplex PCR; TCRdb keeps in-frame clones, though not all of them. The data hold about 34,000 clones, with over 75% observed a single time. This TCR was recovered from an adult with an advanced solid tumor such as melanoma, head and neck, liver or kidney cancer. The sample here was CD4+ or CD8+ T cells sorted from blood, taken in a trial of the OX40 agonist ivuxolimab. The chain employs TRBV4-1 and TRBJ2-1; D is unclear. The CDR3 bases are TGCGCCAGCAGCCAGATTAACTTAATCTCCTACAATGAGCAGTTCTTC. Its protein is CASSQINLISYNEQFF.